This T cell receptor beta chain appears in the sequencing data of a study of blood T cell repertoires in COVID-19. The repertoire was sequenced with immunoSEQ multiplex PCR; TCRdb's copy has only in-frame clones and lacks some. The sample yields some 150,000 clones, 84% seen once. This CDR3 contains 13 residues. Germline loops: CDR1 MDHEN, CDR2 SYDVKM. V shed 8 bases, J shed 2 bases, and the junction held 6 bases outside the gene matches. The chain links TRBV28 to TRBJ2-7; 7 bases map to TRBD1. The sequenced sample was peripheral blood. This clonotype was obtained from a man between 40 and 49 years old who had recovered from COVID-19. The DNA for the CDR3 is TGTGCCAGCGGCATGAGGGGGCCCTACGAGCAGTACTTC. It encodes CASGMRGPYEQYF.